These 20 T cell receptor beta chains were sequenced from one sample in a study of T cell responses to AZD1222 COVID-19 vaccine. TCRdb's copy holds only in-frame clones and misses some; the assay was immunoSEQ multiplex PCR. This sample yields around 170,000 clones, of which 75% to 95% are seen a single time; 1.5% belongs to the top ten. The sample here was peripheral blood, taken on day 0 of AZD1222 vaccination. Source of these receptors: an adult in good health.

The J gene is TRBJ2-3, the V gene TRBV2, with TRBD1 identical over 9 bases. Germline values: CDR1 SNHLY, CDR2 FYNNEI. The CDR3 runs to 15 residues. V lost 4 bases, J lost 8 bases, and 10 bases stayed unmatched. The CDR3 sequence is CASSAGTGPLGTQYF. In nucleotides, the CDR3 is TGTGCCAGCAGTGCGGGGACAGGGCCCTTGGGTACGCAGTATTTT.

CDR3 region: CSVGLAGGARTQYF. The CDR3 coding sequence is TGCAGCGTTGGACTAGCGGGGGGGGCCAGGACGCAGTATTTT. The chain joins TRBV29-1 to TRBJ2-3; 14 bases are shared with TRBD2. With 4 bases clipped from V and 9 bases from J, the junction kept 6 bases outside the gene matches. The CDR3 totals 14 residues. Germline-derived CDR1 and CDR2 are SQVTM and ANQGSEA.

This sequence joins TRBV18 and TRBJ1-2; D is perhaps TRBD1 (5 bases). Germline V gene lookup returns CDR1 KGHSH and CDR2 LQKENI. The V gene lost 6 bases and the J gene lost 4 bases, with 12 bases spanning the gap. The CDR3 runs 13 residues. This chain's CDR3 is CASSSGDLYGYTF. In nucleotides, the CDR3 is TGTGCCAGCTCCTCGGGGGACCTCTATGGCTACACCTTC.

The chain is built from TRBV6-2 or TRBV6-3 and TRBJ2-6; D remains unclear. The CDR3 is 16 amino acids. V gave up 4 bases and J gave up 0 bases, with 10 bases separating them. Germline CDR1 and CDR2: MNHEY and SVGEGT. CDR3 nucleotide sequence: TGTGCCAGCAGTTCGTTTATGCTCTCTGGGGCCAACGTCCTGACTTTC. Its protein is CASSSFMLSGANVLTF.

V usage is TRBV4-1 and J usage is TRBJ2-7; 7 positions agree with TRBD2. Per the germline V gene, CDR1 is MGHRA and CDR2 is YSYEKL. The CDR3 loop spans 16 amino acids. Unmatched junction bases numbered 13, after V lost 4 bases and J lost 4 bases. As DNA, the CDR3 is TGCGCCAGCAGCCGGGCCCTGGCAGCGGGGAGTTACGAGCAGTACTTC. Amino acids: CASSRALAAGSYEQYF.

The chain is built from TRBV4-1 and TRBJ1-5; D is possibly TRBD1 (5 bases). Germline V gene data show CDR1 as MGHRA and CDR2 as YSYEKL. The CDR3 sequence is 15 residues long. Trimming stripped 5 bases from V and 2 bases from J, with 13 bases between. The DNA of the CDR3 is TGCGCCAGCAGCTTTCGACAGTCAGGCAATCAGCCCCAGCATTTT. The encoded protein is CASSFRQSGNQPQHF.

The J gene is TRBJ1-1, the V gene TRBV7-9, with D possibly matching TRBD1 (5 bases). The CDR3 totals 17 residues. Germline lookup yields CDR1 SEHNR and CDR2 FQNEAQ (reference sequence). V gave up 5 bases and J gave up 2 bases, with 21 bases separating them. The CDR3: CASSPPVKGEGNTEAFF. DNA of the CDR3: TGTGCCAGCAGCCCGCCGGTCAAAGGGGAGGGAAACACTGAAGCTTTCTTT.

In DNA form, the CDR3 reads TGTGCCAGCAGTTCAACTACAGGGTATGGCTACACCTTC. As protein: CASSSTTGYGYTF. J is TRBJ1-2 and V is TRBV6-5; tentative D call: TRBD1 (6 bases). V gave up 4 bases and J gave up 5 bases, with 11 bases separating them. This CDR3 region has 13 residues. CDR1 MNHEY and CDR2 SVGAGI come from the germline V gene.

V gene TRBV6-1 combines with J gene TRBJ1-5; the D gene is possibly TRBD1 (6 bases). The germline CDR1 and CDR2 sequences are MNHNS and SASEGT. This CDR3 is built from 17 residues. The V gene lost 1 base and the J gene lost 0 bases, with 13 bases spanning the gap. The CDR3 protein is CASSEGDRRYSNQPQHF. CDR3 DNA: TGTGCCAGCAGTGAAGGAGACAGGAGATATAGCAATCAGCCCCAGCATTTT.

The chain recombines TRBV12-3 or TRBV12-4 with TRBJ2-1; TRBD2 agrees at 8 bases. This CDR3 contains 12 residues. Losses at the gene ends were 5 bases for V and 15 bases for J; bases not matched to a gene: 9. The CDR3 nucleotides are TGTGCCAGCAGTCCCGGGGGGGGCAGTCTGTTCTTC. It translates to CASSPGGGSLFF.

The genes are TRBV3-1 (or the pseudogene TRBV3-2) and TRBJ1-1; the D is unclear. V was pared by 0 bases and J by 0 bases, with 8 bases between. CDR1 and CDR2 (germline): LGHDT, YNNKEL (reference sequence). There are 15 residues in the CDR3. DNA for the CDR3: TGTGCCAGCAGCCAAGAGGTCCTTTTGAACACTGAAGCTTTCTTT. It specifies CASSQEVLLNTEAFF.

The V gene is TRBV11-2, the J gene TRBJ1-5; D is ambiguous. The CDR3 covers 15 residues. The germline V and J ends were trimmed by 2 bases and 7 bases, with 15 bases remaining between them. The germline CDR1 and CDR2 sequences are SGHAT and FQNNGV. CDR3 nucleotide sequence: TGTGCCAGCAGCTTAAGTCTCGTTGGAGGACAGCCCCAGCATTTT. This encodes CASSLSLVGGQPQHF. The complete variable domain, with remaining parts taken from reference TRBV11-2 and TRBJ1-5, reads EAGVAQSPRYKIIEKRQSVAFWCNPISGHATLYWYQQILGQGPKLLIQFQNNGVVDDSQLPKDRFSAERLKGVDSTLKIQPAKLEDSAVYLCASSLSLVGGQPQHFGDGTRLSIL.

The chain couples TRBV5-4 to TRBJ2-3; D might be TRBD2 (6 bases). This CDR3 comprises 16 residues. The germline V gene encodes CDR1 SGHNT and CDR2 YYREEE (reference sequence). V lost 4 bases to trimming and J lost 1 base, with 16 bases between them. CDR3 protein: CASSLGLQPGTDTQYF. CDR3 sequence (DNA): TGTGCCAGCAGCCTGGGACTGCAACCGGGCACAGATACGCAGTATTTT.

The chain uses TRBV7-2 and TRBJ2-1, with 7 bases aligning to TRBD2. Germline V lookup: CDR1 SGHTA, CDR2 FQGNSA. The J segment lost 4 bases and the V segment lost 6 bases, leaving 3 bases of the junction unmatched. The CDR3 loop spans 13 amino acids. The CDR3 loop is CASRSSGYNEQFF. The CDR3 DNA is TGTGCCAGCAGGTCTAGCGGATACAATGAGCAGTTCTTC.

The chain employs TRBV28 and TRBJ2-2; D is ambiguous. CDR1 and CDR2 (germline): MDHEN, SYDVKM. This CDR3 has 12 residues. Trimming removed 5 bases at V and 6 bases at J, with 7 bases between. This CDR3 reads CASSRGPGELFF. The CDR3 coding sequence is TGTGCCAGCAGTCGTGGTCCCGGGGAGCTGTTTTTT.

This clone showed up just once. This chain joins TRBV6-6 and TRBJ2-7; D might be TRBD1 (7 bases). V was trimmed by 6 bases and J by 3 bases, leaving 15 bases between them. CDR3 length: 14 amino acids. Germline assignment: CDR1 MNHNY and CDR2 SVGAGI (reference sequence). The CDR3 loop reads CASREQGRSYEQYF. CDR3 coding DNA: TGTGCCAGCAGAGAACAGGGGAGGAGCTACGAGCAGTACTTC.

This clone was counted between two and nine times. The V call is TRBV3-1 (or the pseudogene TRBV3-2), the J call TRBJ1-4; 7 bases agree with TRBD1. Trimming removed 4 bases from V and 6 bases from J; junction bases left unmatched: 11. The CDR3 has 16 residues. Germline V gene sequence: CDR1 LGHDT, CDR2 YNNKEL (reference sequence). CDR3 nucleotides: TGTGCCAGCAGCCCCCGGCCAGGGACAGAAGATGAAAAACTGTTTTTT. This translates into CASSPRPGTEDEKLFF.

This clone was recorded once. The chain couples TRBV5-6 to TRBJ2-3, with D hard to call. The CDR3 has 12 amino acids. V gave up 0 bases and J gave up 6 bases, with 5 bases separating them. Germline V gene sequence: CDR1 SGHDT, CDR2 YYEEEE. Here the CDR3 DNA reads TGTGCCAGCAGCTTGGACGGGGATACGCAGTATTTT. This gives the protein CASSLDGDTQYF. The full variable domain, completed using reference TRBV5-6 and TRBJ2-3, is DAGVTQSPTHLIKTRGQQVTLRCSPKSGHDTVSWYQQALGQGPQFIFQYYEEEERQRGNFPDRFSGHQFPNYSSELNVNALLLGDSALYLCASSLDGDTQYFGPGTRLTVL.

This clone was recorded once. This rearrangement joins TRBV19 to TRBJ1-3; D unclear. V was pared by 5 bases and J by 0 bases, with 11 bases between. The germline CDR1 and CDR2 sequences are LNHDA and SQIVND (reference sequence). The CDR3 is 15 residues long. Here the CDR3 reads CASSSTAFSGNTIYF. The CDR3 region has the DNA TGTGCCAGTAGTTCTACAGCTTTCTCTGGAAACACCATATATTTT.

The chain recombines TRBV3-1 (or the pseudogene TRBV3-2) with TRBJ1-1, with D possibly being TRBD1 (5 bases). CDR3 length: 14 amino acids. Germline-derived CDR1 and CDR2 are LGHDT and YNNKEL (reference sequence). The V end was cut by 0 bases, the J end by 4 bases, with 9 bases between. As DNA, the CDR3 is TGTGCCAGCAGCCAAGATTGGGGGGGCACTGAAGCTTTCTTT. Encoded protein: CASSQDWGGTEAFF.